The sequence of this TCR beta chain was determined in a study of blood T cell repertoires in COVID-19 (dated by TCRdb to about 2020). Regarding the study in general: The collaborator samples originated in the United States, Italy and Spain and spanned the acute and convalescent phases of COVID-19. Sample metadata almost always included a de-identified subject ID, COVID-19 status, age in years and sex. The material from the prospective study consisted of cDNA or gDNA derived from T cells, B-cell-depleted T cells, or PBMCs. The repertoires were made available in a free public database intended to serve as a resource for research on the immune response to SARS-CoV-2. Deeply sampled blood TCRbeta repertoires from subjects exposed to, actively infected with, or recovered from COVID-19 were included in the dataset. Samples were obtained from the ongoing ImmuneRACE study (first 160 participants) and from approximately 1,200 subjects provided by 6 global collaborators. HLA class I and class II types, where available, came from metadata supplied by the sample provider rather than from assay-based typing.

V drops 2 bases and J drops 1 base, leaving 5 bases in between. CDR1 LGHDT and CDR2 YNNKEL are derived from the germline V gene (reference sequence). The CDR3, from cysteine to phenylalanine, totals 13 residues. Only the CDR3 DNA is retained, 39 bases long and in frame from the first base. The paper as a whole reports these results and caveats: How much clinical and demographic metadata was included differed by source and by participant, and the metadata was provided uncurated.

This clone was recorded a few times. Its target antigen remains unknown. There are no base qualities to consult, and no much larger clone falls within one base. Each collaborating institution followed its own protocols to collect whole blood in K2EDTA tubes. Collaborator samples were shipped for TCRbeta analysis as frozen whole blood, isolated PBMCs, or DNA extracted from either sample type. TCRbeta CDR3 regions were amplified from genomic DNA using the immunoSEQ Assay, a bias-controlled multiplex PCR. As for the authors' bioinformatics: Within the assay, amplification of reference gene primers was used to estimate how many nucleated cells each sample contained. To quantify the absolute abundance of each unique TCRbeta CDR3 rearrangement, sequence reads were collapsed and filtered. Productive Simpson clonality was computed per sample as the square root of Simpson's diversity index over productive rearrangements. TCRdb stores this immuneACCESS table with in-frame sequences only. Part of the clones is absent; in the studies checked, under half of the shortfall reflects unresolved V genes, and no reason is known for the rest. V and J calls and clone size come straight from that table; D and trimming were deduced from the DNA. This sample lists about 190,000 clones; roughly 80% were detected once. The biggest ten clones account for 9.5% to 15% of the sample.

Sample: peripheral blood. This receptor was identified in a woman aged 45-60 years with acute or convalescent COVID-19. The chain employs TRBV3-1 (or the pseudogene TRBV3-2) and TRBJ1-1; the D gene is not confidently resolved. The nucleotides are TGTGCCAGCAGCCAATCGGGGAACACTGAAGCTTTCTTT. It translates to CASSQSGNTEAFF.